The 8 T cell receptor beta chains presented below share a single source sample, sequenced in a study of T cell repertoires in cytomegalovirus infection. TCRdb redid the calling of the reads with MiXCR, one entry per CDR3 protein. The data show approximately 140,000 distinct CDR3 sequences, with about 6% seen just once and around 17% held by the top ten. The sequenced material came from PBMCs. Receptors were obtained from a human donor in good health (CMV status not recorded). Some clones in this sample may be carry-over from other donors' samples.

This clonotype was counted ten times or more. The CDR3 coding sequence is TGTGCCAGCAGTCGGGACAGCCAACCCTACAATGAGCAGTTCTTC. It encodes CASSRDSQPYNEQFF. The gene calls are TRBV28 and TRBJ2-1; 7 bases map to TRBD1. Germline V lookup: CDR1 MDHEN, CDR2 SYDVKM. The trim removed 5 bases at V and 2 bases at J, leaving 6 bases unmatched. The length of the CDR3 is 15 residues. The variable domain in full, with the rest retrieved from reference TRBV28 and TRBJ2-1, is DVKVTQSSRYLVKRTGEKVFLECVQDMDHENMFWYRQDPGLGLRLIYFSYDVKMKEKGDIPEGYSVSREKKERFSLILESASTNQTSMYLCASSRDSQPYNEQFFGPGTRLTVL.

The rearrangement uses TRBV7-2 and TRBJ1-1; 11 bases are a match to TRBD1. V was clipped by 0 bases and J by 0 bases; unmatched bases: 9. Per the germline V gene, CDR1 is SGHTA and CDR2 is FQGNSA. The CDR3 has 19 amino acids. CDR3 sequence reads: CASSLAFSGTGGMNTEAFF. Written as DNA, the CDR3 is TGTGCCAGCAGCTTAGCGTTCTCCGGGACAGGGGGAATGAACACTGAAGCTTTCTTT.

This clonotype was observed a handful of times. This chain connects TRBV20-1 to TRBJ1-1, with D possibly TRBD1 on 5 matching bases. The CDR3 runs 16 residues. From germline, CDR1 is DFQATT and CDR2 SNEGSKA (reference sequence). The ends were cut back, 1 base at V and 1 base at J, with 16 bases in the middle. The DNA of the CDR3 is TGCAGTGCTAGAGTGTGGGGGGGGGGGGAGAACACTGAAGCTTTCTTT. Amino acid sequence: CSARVWGGGENTEAFF.

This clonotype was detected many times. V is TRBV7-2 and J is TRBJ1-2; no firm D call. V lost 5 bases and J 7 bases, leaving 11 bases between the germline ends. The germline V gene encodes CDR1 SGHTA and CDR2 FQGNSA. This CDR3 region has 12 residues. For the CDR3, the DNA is TGTGCCAGCAGCGCCGTTCTGGGTGGCTACACCTTC. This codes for CASSAVLGGYTF.

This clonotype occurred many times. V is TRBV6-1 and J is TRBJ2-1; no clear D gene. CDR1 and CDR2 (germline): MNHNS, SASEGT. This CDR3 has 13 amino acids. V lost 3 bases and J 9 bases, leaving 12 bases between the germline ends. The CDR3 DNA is TGTGCCAGCAGTGAGGCAGGCCTTTCTGAGCAGTTCTTC. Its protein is CASSEAGLSEQFF.

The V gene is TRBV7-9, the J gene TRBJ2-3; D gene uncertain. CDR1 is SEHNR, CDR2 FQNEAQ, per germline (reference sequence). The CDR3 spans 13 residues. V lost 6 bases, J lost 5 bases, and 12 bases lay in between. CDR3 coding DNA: TGTGCCAGCAGTCCCCTAGTCTTAGATACGCAGTATTTT. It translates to CASSPLVLDTQYF.

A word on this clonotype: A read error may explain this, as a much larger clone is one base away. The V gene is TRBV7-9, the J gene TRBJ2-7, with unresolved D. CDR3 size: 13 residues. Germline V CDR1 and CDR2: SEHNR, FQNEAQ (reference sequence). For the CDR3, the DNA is TGTGCCAGCAGCTTGACCCGCTCCTACGAGCGGTACTTC. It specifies CASSLTRSYERYF.

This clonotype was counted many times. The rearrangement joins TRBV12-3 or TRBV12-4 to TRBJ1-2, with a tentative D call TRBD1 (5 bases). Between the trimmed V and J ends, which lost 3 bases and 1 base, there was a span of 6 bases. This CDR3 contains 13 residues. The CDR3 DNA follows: TGTGCCAGCAGTTTCCAGGGTAACTATGGCTACACCTTC. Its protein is CASSFQGNYGYTF.